The rows below give T cell receptor beta chains drawn from one sample of a study of blood T cell repertoires in COVID-19. Some clones are missing from TCRdb's copy, which holds only in-frame ones; the method was immunoSEQ multiplex PCR. Of over 250,000 clones detected, less than 90% appear once; the ten largest clones hold roughly 13%. The sequencing input was peripheral blood. Receptor source: a human donor in a cohort sampled during active COVID-19. Both conserved end residues are part of each CDR3. The order of the fields is J gene, D gene, V gene, clone size, CDR3 DNA, CDR3 protein. The D gene is left open where the match is weak. Expanded clones get a size class; other rows say once, few or many, or leave the size out.

TRBJ2-1 | - | TRBV7-9 | - | TGTGCCAGCAGCTTGGGACAGCGGGCTTCTGAGCAGTTCTTC | CASSLGQRASEQFF
TRBJ2-7 | - | TRBV15 | - | TGTGCCACCAGTCTAGGCGATGCTACCTACGAGCAGTACTTC | CATSLGDATYEQYF
TRBJ2-2 | - | TRBV19 | - | TGTGCCAGTACCTCAAGGGGGTACCGGGAGCTGTTTTTT | CASTSRGYRELFF
TRBJ2-5 | - | TRBV6-2/TRBV6-3 | - | TGTGCCAGCAGTCATTACAGCCAAACCTTAGAGACCCAGTACTTC | CASSHYSQTLETQYF
TRBJ2-7 | - | TRBV11-2 | - | TGTGCCAGCTTAGTGGGGCGGGGATACTCCTACGAGCAGTACTTC | CASLVGRGYSYEQYF
TRBJ2-2 | - | TRBV5-4 | - | TGTGCCAGCAGCTTGGCCGGATTAGCCCCGCCCGGGGAGCTGTTTTTT | CASSLAGLAPPGELFF
TRBJ2-5 | - | TRBV5-1 | - | TGCGCCAGCAGCTTGGATGCGGCTCGTGAGACCCAGTACTTC | CASSLDAARETQYF
TRBJ2-1 | TRBD2 | TRBV24-1 | - | TGTGCCACCAGTGATTTCCCTACTTCTAGCGGGATGGGTAATGAGCAGTTCTTC | CATSDFPTSSGMGNEQFF
TRBJ1-1 | - | TRBV3-1/TRBV3-2 | few | TGTGCCAGCACGGACAGAGCCATGAACACTGAAGCTTTCTTT | CASTDRAMNTEAFF
TRBJ1-2 | - | TRBV9 | - | TGTGCCAGCAGCCCCCCCGGGGGGTTTGGTGGCTACACCTTC | CASSPPGGFGGYTF
TRBJ1-1 | - | TRBV13 | - | TGTGCCAGCAGCTTCGGACAAAACACTGAAGCTTTCTTT | CASSFGQNTEAFF
TRBJ2-1 | TRBD2 | TRBV7-9 | few | TGTGCCAGCAGCGTCCTAGCGGGAGGCTCTGCTGAGCAGTTCTTC | CASSVLAGGSAEQFF
TRBJ2-3 | - | TRBV7-2 | - | TGTGCCAGCACGGAGGCCGCAAATACGCAGTATTTT | CASTEAANTQYF
TRBJ1-2 | - | TRBV5-5 | - | TGTGCCAGCAGACAAGACAGGCTATATGGCTACACCTTC | CASRQDRLYGYTF
TRBJ2-1 | - | TRBV18 | - | TGTGCCAGCTCTCGATACGGTAATGAGCAGTTCTTC | CASSRYGNEQFF
TRBJ2-7 | TRBD1 | TRBV4-1 | - | TGCGCCAGCAGCCACTCCGGGACAGGGGCCTACGAGCAGTACTTC | CASSHSGTGAYEQYF
TRBJ2-7 | TRBD1 | TRBV18 | - | TGTGCCAGCTCCCCCAGACAGGGGTCCAGCTACGAGCAGTACTTC | CASSPRQGSSYEQYF
TRBJ1-5 | - | TRBV27 | few | TGTGCCAGCAGTTTGGTCGGGAATCAGCCCCAGCATTTT | CASSLVGNQPQHF
TRBJ2-2 | TRBD2 | TRBV14 | - | TGTGCCAGCAGCCAGGTAGCGGGAGTGAACACCGGGGAGCTGTTTTTT | CASSQVAGVNTGELFF
TRBJ2-7 | - | TRBV7-8 | many | TGTGCCAGCAGCTTAGTTGGTAGCTATTCCGAGCAGTACTTC | CASSLVGSYSEQYF
TRBJ2-7 | TRBD2 | TRBV27 | once | TGTGCCAGCAGTTTGGCGGGGGCCTACGAGCAGTACTTC | CASSLAGAYEQYF
TRBJ2-7 | - | TRBV11-2 | - | TGTGCCTGTAGGACAGAAACCTACGAGCAGTACTTC | CACRTETYEQYF
TRBJ1-2 | TRBD1 | TRBV7-9 | - | TGTGCCAGCAGCCAACGACGGACAGGAAAAGACTATGGCTACACCTTC | CASSQRRTGKDYGYTF
TRBJ2-7 | - | TRBV6-5 | - | TGTGCCAGCAGATCTGCAGGGGATATTTCATACGAGCAGTACTTC | CASRSAGDISYEQYF
TRBJ2-1 | - | TRBV7-6 | - | TGTGCCAGCAGCTTTTACGGGAGTGAGCAGTTCTTC | CASSFYGSEQFF
TRBJ1-2 | - | TRBV5-4 | - | TGTGCCAGCAGCGCAATTTCGGGCTATGGCTACACCTTC | CASSAISGYGYTF
TRBJ2-1 | TRBD2 | TRBV5-1 | - | TGCGCCAGCAGCTTGGTACGGACTAGCGGGACACAATATCAAAATGAGCAGTTCTTC | CASSLVRTSGTQYQNEQFF
TRBJ1-2 | TRBD1 | TRBV2 | - | TGTGCCAGCACCGAGGGACAGGGGATCGGTTATGGCTACACCTTC | CASTEGQGIGYGYTF
TRBJ1-1 | - | TRBV5-1 | - | TGCGCCAGCAGGGACCGGACAACCATGAACACTGAAGCTTTCTTT | CASRDRTTMNTEAFF
TRBJ1-5 | - | TRBV27 | - | TGTGCCAGCAGTTCCTCGGACTTTTTTGGTAATCAGCCCCAGCATTTT | CASSSSDFFGNQPQHF
TRBJ2-7 | TRBD1 | TRBV2 | - | TGTGCCAGCAGTGTGGTCGAGACAAACAGGGGATTC | CASSVVETNRGF
TRBJ2-5 | - | TRBV24-1 | - | TGTGCCACCAGTGATGCGGGACTGGAGCTTGAGACCCAGTACTTC | CATSDAGLELETQYF
TRBJ1-5 | - | TRBV2 | - | TGTGCCAGCAGACCAGGGGAAAGAGATCAGCCCCAGCATTTT | CASRPGERDQPQHF
TRBJ1-4 | - | TRBV7-9 | few | TGTGCCAGCAGCTTAGCAGGGGATGGGGAAAAACTGTTTTTT | CASSLAGDGEKLFF
TRBJ2-7 | TRBD2 | TRBV2 | - | TGTGCCAGCAGAAGACTAGCGGAGTCCTACGAGCAGTACTTC | CASRRLAESYEQYF
TRBJ1-2 | - | TRBV12-3/TRBV12-4 | - | TGTGCCAGCAACCCCCCTAATTTCTATGGCTACACCTTC | CASNPPNFYGYTF
TRBJ2-1 | TRBD2 | TRBV15 | - | TGTGCCACCAGCAGTGGGACTAGCGGGAGTGCCTCAGTAGGGTTCTTC | CATSSGTSGSASVGFF
TRBJ2-2 | TRBD1 | TRBV9 | once | TGTGCCAGCAGCGTAGGACAGGGGGCGACCGGGGAGCTGTTTTTT | CASSVGQGATGELFF
TRBJ1-5 | - | TRBV10-1 | - | TGCGCCAGCAGAGCGACGGCTTATAGCAATCAGCCCCAGCATTTT | CASRATAYSNQPQHF
TRBJ2-3 | TRBD2 | TRBV28 | - | TGTGCCAGCACCCGGGAGGGATTCACAGATACGCAGTATTTT | CASTREGFTDTQYF
TRBJ1-5 | - | TRBV20-1 | - | TGCAGTGCTAGTGGGGGAGGCAATCAGCCCCAGCATTTT | CSASGGGNQPQHF
TRBJ1-1 | - | TRBV14 | - | TGTGCCAGCAGCCAAGATCTTGGGCTATTGGACACTGAAGCTTTCTTT | CASSQDLGLLDTEAFF
TRBJ2-1 | TRBD2 | TRBV9 | - | TGTGCCAGCAGCGTAGCCACTAGCGGGATATTCAATGAGCAGTTCTTC | CASSVATSGIFNEQFF
TRBJ1-2 | - | TRBV3-1/TRBV3-2 | once | TGTGCCAGCAGCCAGGCCCGGGGGTCGGCCTATGGCTACACCTTC | CASSQARGSAYGYTF
TRBJ2-3 | TRBD2 | TRBV5-1 | - | TGCGCGTCGAAACTTGGCGGGAGGGCCCCAGATACGCAGTATTTT | CASKLGGRAPDTQYF
TRBJ2-2 | TRBD1 | TRBV7-3 | - | TGTGCCAGCAGCTCGGGACAGGGTATTGGGACCGGGGAGCTGTTTTTT | CASSSGQGIGTGELFF
TRBJ1-6 | - | TRBV28 | - | TGTGCCAGCAGTTTGGGGGGGGCTTCCAGTTCTAATTCACCCCTCCACTTT | CASSLGGASSSNSPLHF
TRBJ1-2 | - | TRBV25-1 | - | TGTGCCACCTCCGGGGAGCGACCCAACTATGGCTACACCTTC | CATSGERPNYGYTF
TRBJ2-7 | TRBD1 | TRBV6-6 | - | TGTGCCAGCAGTTACGACAGGGGCGCCTACGAGCAGTACTTC | CASSYDRGAYEQYF